The clone carrying this T cell receptor (beta chain) has just a few counts. The junction differs from germline at one of its ends, possibly a read error. Per germline, CDR1 SNHLY and CDR2 FYNNEI. The CDR3 spans 14 residues. This entry belongs to a study of T cell changes during pregnancy in multiple sclerosis. This table comes from immunoSEQ multiplex PCR, and its TCRdb copy is limited to in-frame clones, with some not included. This table has fewer than 85,000 clones, roughly 89% appearing once. The receptor was derived from a female donor with multiple sclerosis, enrolled in a pregnancy study. Specimen: peripheral blood, collected in the second trimester of pregnancy. The chain links TRBV2 to TRBJ1-3; D perhaps matches TRBD1 (5 bases). The CDR3 protein is CASREGHSGNTIYF. CDR3 nucleotides: TGTGCCAGCAGGGAAGGACACAGTGGAAACACCATATATTTT.